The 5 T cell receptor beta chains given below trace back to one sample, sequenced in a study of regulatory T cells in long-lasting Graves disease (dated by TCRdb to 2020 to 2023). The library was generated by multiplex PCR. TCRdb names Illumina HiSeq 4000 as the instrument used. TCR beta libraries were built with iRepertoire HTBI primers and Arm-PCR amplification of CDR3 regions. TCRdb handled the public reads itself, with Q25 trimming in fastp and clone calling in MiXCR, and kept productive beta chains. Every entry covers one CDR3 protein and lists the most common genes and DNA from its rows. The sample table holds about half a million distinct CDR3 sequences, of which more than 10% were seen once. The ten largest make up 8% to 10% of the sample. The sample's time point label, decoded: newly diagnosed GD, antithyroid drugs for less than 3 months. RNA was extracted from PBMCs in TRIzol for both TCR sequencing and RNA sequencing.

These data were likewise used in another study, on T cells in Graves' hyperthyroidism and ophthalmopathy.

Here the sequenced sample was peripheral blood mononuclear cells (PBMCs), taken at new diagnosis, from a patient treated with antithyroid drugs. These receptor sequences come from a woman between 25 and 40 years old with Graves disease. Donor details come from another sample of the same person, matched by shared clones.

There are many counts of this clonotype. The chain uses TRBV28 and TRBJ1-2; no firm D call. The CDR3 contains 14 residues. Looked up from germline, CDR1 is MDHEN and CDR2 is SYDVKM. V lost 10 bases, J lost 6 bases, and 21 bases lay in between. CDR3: CATTPGFLGDGYTF. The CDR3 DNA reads TGTGCCACCACTCCGGGGTTCCTCGGCGATGGCTACACCTTC.

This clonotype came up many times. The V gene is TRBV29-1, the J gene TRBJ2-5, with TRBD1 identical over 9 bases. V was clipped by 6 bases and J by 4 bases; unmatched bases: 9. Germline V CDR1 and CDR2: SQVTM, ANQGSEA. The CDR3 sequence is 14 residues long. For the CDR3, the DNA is TGCAGCGTCGAGGGGACAGGGAGGACAGAGACCCAGTACTTC. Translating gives CSVEGTGRTETQYF.

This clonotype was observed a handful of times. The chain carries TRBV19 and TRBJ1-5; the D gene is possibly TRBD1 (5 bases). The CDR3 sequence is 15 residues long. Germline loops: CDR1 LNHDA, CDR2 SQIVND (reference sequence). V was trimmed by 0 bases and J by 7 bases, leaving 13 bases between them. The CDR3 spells CASSIDRGRDQPQHF. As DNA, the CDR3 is TGTGCCAGTAGTATAGATCGGGGACGGGACCAGCCCCAGCATTTT. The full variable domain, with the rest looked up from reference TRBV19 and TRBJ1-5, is DGGITQSPKYLFRKEGQNVTLSCEQNLNHDAMYWYRQDPGQGLRLIYYSQIVNDFQKGDIAEGYSVSREKKESFPLTVTSAQKNPTAFYLCASSIDRGRDQPQHFGDGTRLSIL.

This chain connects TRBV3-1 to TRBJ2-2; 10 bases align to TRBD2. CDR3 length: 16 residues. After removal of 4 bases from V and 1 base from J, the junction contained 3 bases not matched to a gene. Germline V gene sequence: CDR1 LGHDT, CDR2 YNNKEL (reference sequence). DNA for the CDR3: TGTGCCAGCAGCCGATGGACTAGCGGGAACACCGGGGAGCTGTTTTTT. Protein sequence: CASSRWTSGNTGELFF.

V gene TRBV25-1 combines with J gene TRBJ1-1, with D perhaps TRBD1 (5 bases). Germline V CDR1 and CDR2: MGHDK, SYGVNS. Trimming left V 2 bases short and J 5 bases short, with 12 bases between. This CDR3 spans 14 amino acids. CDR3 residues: CASSELRGETEAFF. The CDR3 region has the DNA TGTGCCAGCAGTGAACTTCGAGGGGAAACTGAAGCTTTCTTT.